Included here is one T cell receptor (beta chain) sequence, with context. Its antigen is not known. Amplification used 60 Vbeta primers and 13 Jbeta primers. Only in-frame clones appear in the TCRdb table, and some are missing; sequencing was by immunoSEQ multiplex PCR. Of about 160,000 clones in the sample, 75% to 80% were seen once. The sample comes from a study of cytomegalovirus exposure and HLA in healthy donors. Study-level information: Researchers found that about 82% of around 400 genotyped donors fell within the Caucasian-associated ancestry cluster. Regarding the study as a whole: By a later analysis, the bulk of CMV-associated TCR beta chains appeared HLA-restricted. CMV serostatus alone was available as immune exposure information. Cytomegalovirus-associated TCR beta chains were listed, numbering roughly 150.

Sequenced material: PBMCs. The receptor's source is a woman in her forties in good health and CMV-seropositive.

CDR3 residues: CAWSVVEETQYF. The CDR3 DNA reads TGTGCCTGGAGTGTGGTTGAGGAGACCCAGTACTTC. The chain combines TRBV30 with TRBJ2-5; no reliable D call. V gave up 0 bases and J gave up 5 bases, with 7 bases separating them. This CDR3 comprises 12 residues. Germline V gives CDR1 GTSNPN, CDR2 SVGIG (reference sequence).